Following are 29 T cell receptor beta chains from one sample sequenced in a study of blood T cell repertoires in COVID-19. The repertoire was sequenced with immunoSEQ multiplex PCR; TCRdb's copy has only in-frame clones and lacks some. Of approximately 190,000 clones listed, 80% are singletons. What was sequenced was peripheral blood. These receptors all come from a man aged 55 to 69 with acute or convalescent COVID-19.

The gene calls are TRBV20-1 and TRBJ1-1; possible D gene TRBD1, 6 bases. The V end was cut by 5 bases, the J end by 8 bases, with 12 bases between. The CDR3 is 11 residues long. Germline loops: CDR1 DFQATT, CDR2 SNEGSKA (reference sequence). The CDR3 coding sequence is TGCAGTGCTCTTAGGACAGTCGAAGCTTTCTTT. This translates into CSALRTVEAFF.

In DNA, the CDR3 is TGTGCCAGCAGTGAAAGGGGTGAAGCTTTCTTT. This gives the protein CASSERGEAFF. This chain uses TRBV2 with TRBJ1-1; D might be TRBD1 (5 bases). The CDR3 runs 11 residues. CDR1 and CDR2 (germline): SNHLY, FYNNEI. The V gene lost 2 bases and the J gene lost 7 bases, with 5 bases spanning the gap.

J is TRBJ1-4 and V is TRBV6-6, with TRBD1 as a possible D gene (5 bases). The V and J ends lost 7 bases and 8 bases respectively, with 20 bases between them. The length of the CDR3 is 15 residues. CDR1 MNHNY and CDR2 SVGAGI come from the germline V gene (reference sequence). This CDR3 is CASTTGTSAGEKLFF. In DNA form, the CDR3 reads TGTGCCAGCACCACCGGGACGTCGGCGGGGGAAAAACTGTTTTTT.

CDR3 nucleotide sequence: TGTGCCAGCAGCCAAGAGTTTTCCGCGATGCTCCAAGCTTTCTTT. As protein: CASSQEFSAMLQAFF. The genes are TRBV4-2 and TRBJ1-1; D is uncertain. The V and J ends lost 0 bases and 9 bases respectively, with 17 bases between them. This CDR3 contains 15 residues. From germline, CDR1 is LGHNA and CDR2 YNFKEQ.

This clone has only a few counts. V is TRBV9 and J is TRBJ1-5; perhaps TRBD1 as D (6 bases). Germline CDR1 is SGDLS and CDR2 is YYNGEE. The CDR3 consists of 15 residues. V lost 4 bases and J 1 base, leaving 12 bases between the germline ends. The CDR3 sequence: CASSPMGASNQPQHF. For the CDR3, the DNA is TGTGCCAGCAGCCCGATGGGGGCGAGCAATCAGCCCCAGCATTTT.

The chain recombines TRBV2 with TRBJ1-1; a possible D gene is TRBD1 (5 bases). With 10 bases removed from V and 1 base from J, the gap between germline ends came to 13 bases. Germline-derived CDR1 and CDR2 are SNHLY and FYNNEI. There are 13 residues in the CDR3. CDR3 nucleotide sequence: TGTGCCACCGACTCTCAGGGGAACACTGAAGCTTTCTTT. Translated: CATDSQGNTEAFF.

This chain uses TRBV7-3 with TRBJ2-3; a weak D match, TRBD2 (5 bases). Germline CDR1 is SGHTA and CDR2 is FQGTGA. This CDR3 region has 15 residues. Trimming removed 0 bases from V and 2 bases from J, with 9 bases in between. DNA for the CDR3: TGTGCCAGCAGCTTAACCGGGGTCGTCACAGATACGCAGTATTTT. It specifies CASSLTGVVTDTQYF.

Regarding this clone: The same CDR3 also results from other DNA sequences found in this sample. The V and J genes are TRBV30 and TRBJ2-7; D is unclear. The CDR3 contains 12 residues. The germline CDR1 and CDR2 sequences are GTSNPN and SVGIG (reference sequence). Deletions cut 0 bases from V and 4 bases from J, with 7 bases between. CDR3: CAWSVLSYEQYF. The CDR3, as DNA: TGTGCCTGGAGTGTACTGTCTTACGAGCAGTACTTC.

V is TRBV6-5 and J is TRBJ1-6, with 9 bases that match TRBD1. Trimming at V came to 5 bases and at J to 7 bases, leaving 3 bases not matched to a gene. There are 14 residues in the CDR3. Germline V gene sequence: CDR1 MNHEY, CDR2 SVGAGI. CDR3 coding DNA: TGTGCCAGCAGTCCACAGGGGGCCAATTCACCCCTCCACTTT. This encodes CASSPQGANSPLHF.

This clone has only one observation. Here the CDR3 reads CASSSRGNEQFF. Written as DNA, the CDR3 is TGTGCCAGCAGCTCACGGGGGAATGAGCAGTTCTTC. V is TRBV5-4 and J is TRBJ2-1; a weak D match, TRBD2 (6 bases). The V and J ends lost 3 bases and 7 bases respectively, with 8 bases between them. CDR1 is SGHNT, CDR2 YYREEE, per germline (reference sequence). This CDR3 has 12 amino acids. The full variable domain, completed using reference TRBV5-4 and TRBJ2-1, is ETGVTQSPTHLIKTRGQQVTLRCSSQSGHNTVSWYQQALGQGPQFIFQYYREEENGRGNFPPRFSGLQFPNYSSELNVNALELDDSALYLCASSSRGNEQFFGPGTRLTVL.

The rearrangement joins TRBV7-3 to TRBJ2-1; 12 nucleotides line up with TRBD2. The germline CDR1 and CDR2 sequences are SGHTA and FQGTGA. Trimming took 5 bases from V and 0 from J; bases not matched to a gene: 8. This CDR3 has 18 amino acids. CDR3 sequence (DNA): TGTGCCAGCAGCCCGACTAGCGGGGGCCGTTTCTCCTACAATGAGCAGTTCTTC. It translates to CASSPTSGGRFSYNEQFF.

The chain recombines TRBV6-6 with TRBJ2-1, with 11 positions matching TRBD2. Germline CDR1 MNHNY, CDR2 SVGAGI (reference sequence). The CDR3 spans 17 residues. After removal of 5 bases from V and 6 bases from J, the junction contained 12 bases not matched to a gene. In DNA, the CDR3 is TGTGCCAGCAGTCGATCTTTAGCGGGAGGGCCTATCAATGAGCAGTTCTTC. This encodes CASSRSLAGGPINEQFF.

The count of this clone is one. The chain uses TRBV9 and TRBJ2-6; 8 bases align to TRBD1. The CDR3 is 17 residues long. Unmatched junction bases numbered 15, after V lost 9 bases and J lost 4 bases. Germline values: CDR1 SGDLS, CDR2 YYNGEE. CDR3 loop: CATSGQGAGRGANVLTF. The CDR3 DNA follows: TGTGCCACCTCGGGCCAGGGGGCGGGTCGAGGGGCCAACGTCCTGACTTTC.

The rearrangement links TRBV24-1 to TRBJ1-3; D possibly corresponds to TRBD1 (5 bases). Germline CDR1 KGHDR, CDR2 SFDVKD. Deletions cut 7 bases from V and 0 bases from J, with 15 bases between. The CDR3 has 16 amino acids. In DNA, the CDR3 is TGTGCCACCAGGAACAGGCCCTTGAACTCTGGAAACACCATATATTTT. It encodes CATRNRPLNSGNTIYF.

J is TRBJ2-1 and V is TRBV9; a possible D gene is TRBD2 (6 bases). This CDR3 contains 15 residues. The germline CDR1 and CDR2 sequences are SGDLS and YYNGEE. Deletions cut 3 bases from V and 5 bases from J, with 15 bases between. The CDR3 DNA reads as TGTGCCAGCAGCGGCCCGGACTACAGTGACAATGAGCAGTTCTTC. This encodes CASSGPDYSDNEQFF.

The V call is TRBV23-1, the J call TRBJ2-1; the D gene is possibly TRBD1 (6 bases). TRBV23-1 is noted as an ORF with a role that remains uncertain. V was pared by 5 bases and J by 1 base, with 12 bases between. The CDR3 is made up of 15 amino acids. The CDR3 loop reads CASSNREGSYNEQFF. The CDR3 nucleotides read TGCGCCAGCAGTAACAGGGAAGGGTCCTACAATGAGCAGTTCTTC.

This clone has a handful of counts. The V gene is TRBV7-9, the J gene TRBJ1-1, with a tentative D call TRBD1 (6 bases). From germline, CDR1 is SEHNR and CDR2 FQNEAQ (reference sequence). This CDR3 is built from 14 residues. V was clipped by 2 bases and J by 2 bases, with 9 bases between them. The CDR3 spells CASSLQGINTEAFF. The CDR3 DNA is TGTGCCAGCAGCTTACAGGGGATAAACACTGAAGCTTTCTTT.

This rearrangement joins TRBV7-9 to TRBJ2-5; maybe TRBD2 (5 bases). The CDR3 contains 13 residues. CDR1 is SEHNR and CDR2 is FQNEAQ in the germline V gene (reference sequence). Trimming cost V 3 bases and J 5 bases, with 10 bases left between them. The CDR3 DNA sequence: TGTGCCAGCAGCTTCGAGGGTAGGGAGACCCAGTACTTC. This translates into CASSFEGRETQYF.

The CDR3 protein is CASSRLRGYTF. The CDR3 nucleotides read TGTGCCAGCAGCCGCTTGAGAGGCTACACCTTC. V is TRBV7-2 and J is TRBJ1-2, with unresolved D. Trimming removed 5 bases from V and 8 bases from J, with 9 bases in between. The CDR3 length is 11 residues. Germline V CDR1 and CDR2: SGHTA, FQGNSA.

This rearrangement joins TRBV4-1 to TRBJ1-5; D gene uncertain. Germline lookup yields CDR1 MGHRA and CDR2 YSYEKL. Trimming took 0 bases from V and 5 from J, leaving 8 bases between them. The CDR3 extends over 14 amino acids. The CDR3 DNA is TGCGCCAGCAGCCAAGATTGGGAGGATCAGCCCCAGCATTTT. It is translated as CASSQDWEDQPQHF.

The chain combines TRBV6-5 with TRBJ2-2; TRBD2 agrees at 7 bases. The CDR3 length is 12 residues. CDR1 is MNHEY and CDR2 is SVGAGI in the germline V gene. V lost 8 bases, J lost 3 bases, and 0 bases stayed unmatched. The CDR3 DNA is TGTGCCAGCGGGGGGGACACCGGGGAGCTGTTTTTT. Protein: CASGGDTGELFF.

This clone was detected only a few times. The CDR3 region has the DNA TGTGCTAGTGGTTTGGGTGCCGGGACAGGGTATCAGCCCCAGCATTTT. Its translation is CASGLGAGTGYQPQHF. The rearrangement joins TRBV12-5 to TRBJ1-5; 9 nucleotides align to TRBD1. Trimming at V came to 1 base and at J to 5 bases, leaving 6 bases not matched to a gene. Germline CDR1 LGHNT, CDR2 FRNRAP. The CDR3 totals 16 residues.

The chain is built from TRBV6-2 or TRBV6-3 and TRBJ2-5; the D gene is possibly TRBD2 (5 bases). V lost 2 bases and J 2 bases, leaving 12 bases between the germline ends. From germline, CDR1 is MNHEY and CDR2 SVGEGT. The CDR3 length is 15 residues. The DNA for the CDR3 is TGTGCCAGCAGTTACACGGGGATCCAACAAGAGACCCAGTACTTC. Protein: CASSYTGIQQETQYF.

The table lists this clone with a count of one. This chain uses TRBV15 with TRBJ2-2; no reliable D call. Per germline, CDR1 LNHNV and CDR2 YYDKDF (reference sequence). Between the trimmed V and J ends, which lost 4 bases and 5 bases, there was a span of 5 bases. This CDR3 has 12 amino acids. The CDR3 DNA reads as TGTGCCACCAGCATTCAAACCGGGGAGCTGTTTTTT. Translated, it gives CATSIQTGELFF.

This clone appeared a few times. The V gene is TRBV5-4, the J gene TRBJ2-1; a weak D match, TRBD2 (5 bases). V lost 3 bases, J lost 5 bases, and 18 bases lay in between. This CDR3 contains 16 residues. Germline V gene lookup returns CDR1 SGHNT and CDR2 YYREEE (reference sequence). CDR3 sequence: CASSSGLPFTNNEQFF. In DNA form, the CDR3 reads TGTGCCAGCAGCTCGGGATTACCGTTCACGAACAATGAGCAGTTCTTC.

This chain connects TRBV11-2 to TRBJ2-7, with unresolved D. The CDR3 is 14 amino acids. The ends were cut back, 3 bases at V and 0 bases at J, with 9 bases in the middle. Germline lookup yields CDR1 SGHAT and CDR2 FQNNGV. The DNA of the CDR3 is TGTGCCAGCAGCTTCATCCACAACTCCTACGAGCAGTACTTC. It yields the protein CASSFIHNSYEQYF.

The rearrangement joins TRBV7-9 to TRBJ1-1, with D tentatively TRBD1 (6 bases). V was trimmed by 3 bases and J by 1 base, leaving 15 bases between them. Germline-derived CDR1 and CDR2 are SEHNR and FQNEAQ (reference sequence). The CDR3 extends over 16 amino acids. The CDR3 region is CASSFDFIGGNTEAFF. CDR3 nucleotide sequence: TGTGCCAGCAGCTTCGATTTCATAGGGGGGAACACTGAAGCTTTCTTT. The variable domain in full, completed from reference TRBV7-9 and TRBJ1-1, reads DTGVSQNPRHKITKRGQNVTFRCDPISEHNRLYWYRQTLGQGPEFLTYFQNEAQLEKSRLLSDRFSAERPKGSFSTLEIQRTEQGDSAMYLCASSFDFIGGNTEAFFGQGTRLTVV.

The sample holds a few counts of this clone. The rearrangement uses TRBV6-6 and TRBJ2-7; D gene ambiguous. Trimming took 0 bases from V and 0 from J, leaving 9 bases between them. Germline V lookup: CDR1 MNHNY, CDR2 SVGAGI (reference sequence). The CDR3 contains 15 residues. In DNA, the CDR3 is TGTGCCAGCAGTTACTCGAATCCGGGCTCCTACGAGCAGTACTTC. It specifies CASSYSNPGSYEQYF.

The chain has TRBV5-1 and TRBJ2-2; 7 bases fit TRBD1. The V segment lost 3 bases and the J segment 9 bases; nucleotides outside the gene matches: 11. CDR1 SGHRS and CDR2 YFSETQ come from the germline V gene. This CDR3 spans 15 amino acids. CDR3 nucleotides: TGCGCCAGCAGCTCGACTCTTTTAGGGGGCCGGGAGCTGTTTTTT. Encoded protein: CASSSTLLGGRELFF.